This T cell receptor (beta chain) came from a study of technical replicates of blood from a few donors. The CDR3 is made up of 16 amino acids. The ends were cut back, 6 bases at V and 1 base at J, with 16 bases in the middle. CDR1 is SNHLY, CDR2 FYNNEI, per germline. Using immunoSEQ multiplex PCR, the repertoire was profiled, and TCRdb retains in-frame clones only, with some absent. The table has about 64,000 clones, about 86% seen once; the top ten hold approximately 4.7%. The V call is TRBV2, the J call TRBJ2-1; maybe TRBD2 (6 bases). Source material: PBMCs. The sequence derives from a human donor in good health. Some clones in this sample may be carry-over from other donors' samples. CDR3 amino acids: CASRRERSGSYNEQFF. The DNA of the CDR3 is TGTGCCAGCAGGCGGGAAAGGAGTGGGTCCTACAATGAGCAGTTCTTC.